This T cell receptor beta chain was found in a study of monozygotic twins with inflammatory bowel disease (dated by TCRdb to between 2017 and 2020). Regarding the study in general: The full study comprised 28 monozygotic twin pairs: nine German pairs (four IBD-concordant, five IBD-discordant) and 19 IBD-discordant Danish pairs. Within discordant pairs, disease-associated traits were sought mainly by comparing IBD patients with their genetically identical healthy co-twins. Each individual had, on average, about 151 000 unique TCRalpha sequences and 181 000 unique TCRbeta sequences available for analysis.

Comments on this clonotype: The antigen it binds to is not known.

The library was generated by 5' RACE. Each TCR library was prepared from about 3.5 ug of total RNA. For each sample, cDNA was synthesized in eight separate reactions using SMARTScribe reverse transcriptase. Unique molecular identifiers containing a 6-nucleotide sample barcode were introduced through template switching during cDNA synthesis. Amplification of TCRalpha and TCRbeta cDNA involved two nested PCRs of 16 and 9 cycles, and each PCR was followed by bead purification. Before amplification, the cDNA was treated with uracil DNA-glycosylase and purified using the QIAquick PCR purification kit. The second PCR added Illumina TruSeq-compatible adapters along with sample-specific barcodes. Library quality and concentration were assessed using TapeStation and Qubit, and about 4.7 ng of each library was pooled. Sequencing of the pooled libraries was done on an Illumina HiSeq2500 single-index Rapid Run using custom sequencing primers and 2 x 100 bp reads. In the original analysis: MiGEC version 1.2.6 was used for UMI-based consensus assembly, which corrected PCR and sequencing errors. MiXCR version 2.1.1 handled V(D)J alignment, clonotype assembly and CDR3 extraction. To normalise gene usage, clonotype sharing and MAIT/NKT TCR abundance, the top 1000, 10 000 and 20 000 clonotypes in each sample were analysed. Diversity was computed as the inverse Simpson index with the vegan R package after downsampling to 27 000 UMIs. Paired Mann-Whitney U tests were applied to discordant twin pairs, with Benjamini-Hochberg correction for multiple testing. With the reads reprocessed by TCRdb, a single entry stands for each CDR3 protein sequence and no DNA is reported. Here the V and J calls rest on TCRdb's processing, not on the authors' analysis. The record for this sample contains 150,000 to 200,000 distinct CDR3 sequences. Over 2.5% of the sample lies in the top ten.

From each donor, an approximately 2.3 ml peripheral blood sample was drawn into PAXgene tubes and stored at -80 degrees C. Without any T cell sorting, total RNA was extracted from whole blood using the PAXgene blood miRNA kit on an automated QIAcube. Deep TCRalpha and TCRbeta repertoire profiling with unique molecular barcoding was performed on peripheral blood of monozygotic twin pairs concordant or discordant for inflammatory bowel disease. Smoking habits were recorded for all twin pairs, with individuals classified as current, former or never smokers. The investigation overall reported the following: Measured by the inverse Simpson index, TCRbeta repertoire diversity was lower in IBD patients than in their healthy co-twins. Distinction between different T cell subtypes could not be achieved in the analysis. Repertoire similarity did not differ between concordant and discordant twins, which could be due to limited statistical power. IBD patients shared fewer clonotypes with other individuals than healthy twins did, most markedly in patients showing signs of disease activity. No single strong signal or clonotype linked to IBD turned up in the results, so the idea that one exists was not supported. Background noise and inter-individual variability may have been introduced into the repertoires by the differing immunosuppressive treatments among patients.

The sample taken for sequencing was blood. This clonotype was obtained from a human donor with ulcerative colitis or Crohn's disease, or a healthy co-twin of an affected twin (not recorded which).

The CDR3 has the sequence CASSSNPGGITIF. Recombination joined TRBV28 with TRBJ1-2. Taken from cysteine to phenylalanine, the CDR3 has 13 residues. The DNA is not on file. Taken from the germline V gene, the CDR1 and CDR2 loops are MDHEN and SYDVKM.